These T cell receptor beta chains were read from a single sample in a study of blood T cell repertoires in COVID-19. Here immunoSEQ multiplex PCR was the method, and the copy in TCRdb shows in-frame clones only, minus some. The table records about 190,000 clones, 90% of them present only once. The specimen was peripheral blood. The receptors derive from a man in his forties or fifties with acute or convalescent COVID-19. CDR3s leave out the opening cysteine and the closing phenylalanine or tryptophan.

V	J	CDR3
TRBV18	TRBJ1-1	ASSPALAEAF
TRBV12-5	TRBJ1-1	ASGSVTTGHTEAF
TRBV18	TRBJ1-6	ASSQEDMNSPLH
TRBV7-9	TRBJ2-7	ASSLRAQGTSYEQY
TRBV5-5	TRBJ2-1	ASSFGTGHNEQF
TRBV5-6	TRBJ1-1	ASSYGDRRGTEAF
TRBV7-2	TRBJ2-7	ASSVRLAGGYEQY
TRBV7-9	TRBJ1-1	ASSLGQLPLLNTEAF
TRBV28	TRBJ2-2	ASTGNTGELF
TRBV11-2	TRBJ1-1	ASSKQGDSGGAF
TRBV19	TRBJ2-2	ASRPGTGNTGELF
TRBV11-3	TRBJ2-1	ASSLVPAGGRDEQF
TRBV29-1	TRBJ1-1	KGRGNTEAF
TRBV5-4	TRBJ2-6	ASRRDRVNSGANVLT
TRBV7-3	TRBJ2-1	ASSPSRPDEQF
TRBV19	TRBJ2-1	ASSPVTSGSYNEQF
TRBV18	TRBJ2-3	ASSPSRGTGGRDTQY
TRBV28	TRBJ1-1	ATYNRDTEAF
TRBV2	TRBJ2-3	ASSEAVAGSTDTQY
TRBV2	TRBJ1-4	ATVDTGGEKLF
TRBV6-6	TRBJ2-7	ASSPARGISYEQY
TRBV27	TRBJ2-7	ASRRTPGTGHNEQY
TRBV9	TRBJ2-1	ASSVWREPNNEQF
TRBV7-9	TRBJ2-7	ASSPISGSPYEQY
TRBV28	TRBJ2-1	ASSSGLVAYNEQF
TRBV4-2	TRBJ1-6	ASSQEGLDTYNSPLH
TRBV11-2	TRBJ1-4	ASSQEGSNEKLF
TRBV11-3	TRBJ2-1	ASSGGLAGGSVNEQF
TRBV6-6	TRBJ1-4	ASTQASSANEKLF
TRBV4-1	TRBJ2-5	ASSQDVTTQETQY
TRBV10-3	TRBJ2-5	AISESGGTQY
TRBV6-5	TRBJ2-5	ASWNRGLQETQY
TRBV13	TRBJ1-6	ASSLGGQAYNSPLH
TRBV5-1	TRBJ1-1	ASNSGGGNTEAF
TRBV3-1/TRBV3-2	TRBJ2-3	ASSHTQGINTQY
TRBV7-2	TRBJ1-6	ASSLMGQGKTNSPLH
TRBV6-5	TRBJ1-1	ASSRDSFSNTEAF
TRBV6-5	TRBJ1-5	ASSPTGVGQPQH
TRBV15	TRBJ1-5	ATSTGGIVQPQH
TRBV19	TRBJ1-1	ASSWDSMNTEAF
TRBV2	TRBJ2-5	ASRRDSGETQY
TRBV5-1	TRBJ2-7	ASSRSTTGTVESYEQY
TRBV7-8	TRBJ2-6	ASSDGTYYSGANVLT
TRBV21-1	TRBJ1-1	ASSNPAGVTEAF
TRBV27	TRBJ1-3	ASRPLRGNTIY
TRBV18	TRBJ1-1	ASSTTVLNTEAF
TRBV23-1	TRBJ1-6	ASSQSAAGEMYNSPLH
TRBV5-1	TRBJ2-1	ASSLWSTSGSYNEQF
TRBV28	TRBJ2-7	ASSSGQHREQY
TRBV6-1	TRBJ2-3	ASSVFLPSGVGRRTDTQY
TRBV4-3	TRBJ2-1	ASSRLPPGSGGRNEQF
TRBV6-5	TRBJ1-2	ASLSGNNYGYT
TRBV15	TRBJ2-1	ATRRRGTTADEQF
TRBV6-5	TRBJ1-5	ATGRAGDQPQH
TRBV7-8	TRBJ2-7	ASSAQRGRDEQY
TRBV5-1	TRBJ2-1	ASSLAQVTEQF
TRBV30	TRBJ2-5	AWSLSETQY
TRBV30	TRBJ2-2	AWTPGTGELF
TRBV5-4	TRBJ2-5	ASSLGLAGQETQY